The entry that follows covers one T cell receptor (beta chain) sequence. What it recognizes is unknown. The sample's time point: patch test 1, 2 weeks after DPC sensitization. The sample's treatment: therapeutic diphenylcyclopropenone sensitization with weekly scalp DPC. The authors extracted total RNA from unfractionated whole blood. Alopecia patients, 18 to 70 years old and DPC-suitable, served as donors. The data originate from a study of human T cells and chemical hapten exposure. As for the study in general: The sensitizer, 2% DPC, was used on about 2 cm by about 2 cm of upper inner arm skin.

Study results and limitations: Clustering by CDR3 similarity yielded significantly more large clusters from expanded TCRs than controls. No change in TCRs above 1 in 1000 frequency was produced by DPC sensitization.

Germline-derived CDR1 and CDR2 are SGHNT and YYREEE (reference sequence). Trimming pared 0 bases from V and 2 bases from J, leaving 9 bases between. This CDR3 contains 15 residues. One entry per CDR3 protein results from TCRdb running MiXCR on the RACE reads. The data show 35,000 or so distinct CDR3 sequences, about 6.3% seen once. The sample in question was whole blood, obtained in connection with sensitization to the hapten diphenylcyclopropenone (DPC). The rearrangement links TRBV5-4 to TRBJ1-3, with D hard to call. The receptor comes from a woman in her 30s with alopecia areata. Some clones in this sample may be carry-over from other donors' samples. The CDR3 loop is CASSLGTGAGNTIYF. In DNA form, the CDR3 reads TGTGCCAGCAGCTTGGGTACTGGGGCTGGAAACACCATATATTTT.